A single sample is the source of the 14 T cell receptor beta chains below, sequenced in a study of cytomegalovirus exposure and HLA in healthy donors (TCRdb year 2017). The library was built by means of the immunoSEQ multiplex PCR assay. For the multiplex PCR, a mixture combining 60 forward primers for TCR Vbeta segments and 13 reverse primers for TCR Jbeta segments was used. Entries here come from immuneACCESS through TCRdb and include only in-frame sequences with V and J called. Some clones fail to appear in such tables; in the studies checked, an unresolved V gene covers under half of the shortfall, and the cause of the remainder is unknown. The sample records 100,000 to 150,000 clones, 78% of which are singletons. About 1.8% of the sample is taken by the ten largest. Sequenced input: PBMCs. These receptor sequences come from a woman between 35 and 50 years old in good health and CMV-seronegative.

The chain uses TRBV18 and TRBJ2-7; D not resolved. Germline assignment: CDR1 KGHSH and CDR2 LQKENI. Trimming removed 2 bases at V and 1 base at J, with 6 bases between. This CDR3 is built from 13 residues. The CDR3 DNA reads TGTGCCAGCTCACCAGCCGGGTCCTACGAGCAGTACTTC. Translating gives CASSPAGSYEQYF.

The chain joins TRBV7-8 to TRBJ2-7, with 8 bases matching TRBD1. The CDR3 has 14 amino acids. Germline CDR1 is SGHVS and CDR2 is FQNEAQ. J gave up 2 bases and V 10 bases, and 10 bases lay outside the gene matches. CDR3 sequence reads: CATTFGTGPYEQYF. Here the CDR3 DNA reads TGTGCCACCACTTTCGGGACAGGACCCTACGAGCAGTACTTC.

The V gene is TRBV28, the J gene TRBJ1-5, with D perhaps TRBD1 (6 bases). The CDR3 loop spans 15 amino acids. V was cut by 6 bases and J by 0 bases, with 12 bases left in between. Germline CDR1 reads MDHEN; CDR2 reads SYDVKM. The CDR3 loop is CASREDSRSNQPQHF. In nucleotides, the CDR3 is TGTGCCAGCAGGGAGGACAGTCGTAGCAATCAGCCCCAGCATTTT.

This clone was seen just once. This chain links TRBV6-1 with TRBJ2-7, with 12 bases that match TRBD1. J gave up 3 bases and V 3 bases, and 6 bases lay outside the gene matches. This CDR3 contains 16 residues. Germline CDR1 is MNHNS and CDR2 is SASEGT. CDR3 DNA: TGTGCCAGCAGTGACTACGGGGACAGGGGGCTCTACGAGCAGTACTTC. Protein product: CASSDYGDRGLYEQYF.

This chain uses TRBV9 with TRBJ1-3; 9 nucleotides line up with TRBD1. CDR3 length: 14 amino acids. The junction had 2 bases not matched to a gene; V was cut back by 0 bases and J by 7 bases. CDR1 is SGDLS and CDR2 is YYNGEE in the germline V gene. The CDR3 nucleotides read TGTGCCAGCAGCGTAGGGGGACAGGGCAACACCATATATTTT. Its protein product is CASSVGGQGNTIYF.

In its sample, this clone was seen once. The chain recombines TRBV7-9 with TRBJ2-4; 10 positions agree with TRBD2. The germline gives CDR1 SEHNR, CDR2 FQNEAQ (reference sequence). Trimming took 4 bases from V and 5 from J; bases not matched to a gene: 14. This CDR3 region has 18 residues. The CDR3 DNA reads as TGTGCCAGCAGCTCATCGGTAATAGCGGGGGGCCCCGAAAACATTCAGTACTTC. As protein: CASSSSVIAGGPENIQYF.

The chain carries TRBV18 and TRBJ2-1; D is ambiguous. V was shortened by 0 bases and J by 0 bases, with 3 bases between the two germline ends. Germline CDR1 reads KGHSH; CDR2 reads LQKENI. The CDR3 extends over 14 amino acids. CDR3 sequence (DNA): TGTGCCAGCTCACCACCCAGCTCCTACAATGAGCAGTTCTTC. The encoded protein is CASSPPSSYNEQFF.

The rearrangement links TRBV5-1 to TRBJ2-1, with D maybe TRBD1 (7 bases). CDR3 length: 16 amino acids. Germline loops: CDR1 SGHRS, CDR2 YFSETQ. Trimming stripped 4 bases from V and 3 bases from J, with 17 bases between. This chain's CDR3 is CASSVEGALNYNEQFF. CDR3 coding DNA: TGCGCCAGCAGCGTGGAGGGGGCTCTGAACTACAATGAGCAGTTCTTC.

This chain joins TRBV27 and TRBJ2-7; TRBD1 aligns across 12 bases. V lost 5 bases and J lost 5; bases outside the gene matches: 4. This CDR3 contains 14 residues. Germline V gene data show CDR1 as MNHEY and CDR2 as SMNVEV (reference sequence). In DNA form, the CDR3 reads TGTGCCAGCAGTCCGGGACAGGGGGCCCACGAGCAGTACTTC. Protein sequence: CASSPGQGAHEQYF.

Only one count was recorded for this clone. The CDR3 here is CATSRGLLETGGYGYTF. In DNA, the CDR3 is TGTGCCACCAGCAGGGGCCTCTTAGAGACAGGGGGCTATGGCTACACCTTC. J is TRBJ1-2 and V is TRBV15, with TRBD1 matching 9 bases. The CDR3 is made up of 17 amino acids. CDR1 and CDR2 (germline): LNHNV, YYDKDF (reference sequence). With V trimmed by 3 bases and J by 4 bases, 12 bases remained unmatched.

The rearrangement uses TRBV21-1 and TRBJ2-4; the D call TRBD2 from the table was never checked on the DNA. TRBV21-1 is assigned pseudogene status. The CDR3 runs 14 residues. Here the CDR3 DNA reads TGTGCCAGCAGCAACCGGAGGGCCAAAAACATTCAGTACTTC. This codes for CASSNRRAKNIQYF.

This clone came up a few times. The chain employs TRBV4-1 and TRBJ1-5; tentative D call: TRBD1 (6 bases). The CDR3 contains 16 residues. Germline lookup yields CDR1 MGHRA and CDR2 YSYEKL. Trimming took 3 bases from V and 3 from J, leaving 15 bases between them. The CDR3 loop reads CASSQDPGQFNQPQHF. The DNA for the CDR3 is TGCGCCAGCAGCCAGGATCCCGGACAGTTCAATCAGCCCCAGCATTTT.

V and J are TRBV28 and TRBJ1-2; 10 bases match TRBD1. The CDR3 is made up of 16 amino acids. Germline loops: CDR1 MDHEN, CDR2 SYDVKM. With 5 bases clipped from V and 3 bases from J, the junction kept 9 bases outside the gene matches. The CDR3 bases are TGTGCCAGCAGTACCACTGACAGGGGGCTTTACTATGGCTACACCTTC. Encoded protein: CASSTTDRGLYYGYTF.

This chain uses TRBV28 with TRBJ2-1, with a weak D call TRBD2 (7 bases). The CDR3 totals 16 residues. In germline, CDR1 is MDHEN, CDR2 SYDVKM. V lost 7 bases and J lost 0, with 16 bases in between. The CDR3 here is CASNPGGAGSYNEQFF. DNA for the CDR3: TGTGCCAGCAATCCTGGGGGGGCGGGCTCCTACAATGAGCAGTTCTTC.